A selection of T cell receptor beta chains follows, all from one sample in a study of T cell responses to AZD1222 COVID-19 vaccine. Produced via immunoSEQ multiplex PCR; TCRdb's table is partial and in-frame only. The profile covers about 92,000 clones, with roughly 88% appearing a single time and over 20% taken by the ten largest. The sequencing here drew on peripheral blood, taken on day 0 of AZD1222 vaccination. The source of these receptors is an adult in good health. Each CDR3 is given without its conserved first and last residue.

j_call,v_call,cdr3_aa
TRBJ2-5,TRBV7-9,ASSVRRLAGAQETQY
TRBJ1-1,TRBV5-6,ASSLGWNTEAF
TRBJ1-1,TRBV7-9,ASSLETGAGRLAAF
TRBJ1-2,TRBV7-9,ASSLEPWQAPGYT
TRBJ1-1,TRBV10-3,AISDLDRGNTEAF
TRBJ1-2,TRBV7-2,ASSLALGGGYGYT
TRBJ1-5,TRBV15,ATSRGGYQPQH
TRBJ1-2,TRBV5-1,ASNPGTGVSNYGYT
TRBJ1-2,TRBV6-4,ASSEGQGAFGYT
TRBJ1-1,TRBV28,ATSERGTEAF
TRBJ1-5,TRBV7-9,ASRGTGGGPQH
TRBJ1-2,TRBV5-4,ASSLRSTGGVDGYT
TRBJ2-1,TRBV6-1,ASSERLVGSLGSYNEQF
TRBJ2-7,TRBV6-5,ASSYGQGLYEQY
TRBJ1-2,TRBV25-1,ASSEWRGSGVGYGYT
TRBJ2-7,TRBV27,ASRDATSYEQY
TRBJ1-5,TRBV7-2,ASSLEAMGHQPQH
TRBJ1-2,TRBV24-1,ATSDRTAYNGYT
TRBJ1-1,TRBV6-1,ASTNVQENTEAF
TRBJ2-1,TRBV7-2,ASSLDRLAGGSEQF
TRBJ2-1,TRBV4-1,ASSQPSKGLAGGNEQF
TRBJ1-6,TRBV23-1,ASSQSVPGDTNSPLH
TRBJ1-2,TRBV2,ASQGRGYT
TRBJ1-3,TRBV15,ATSRAGYGTGAVGNTIY
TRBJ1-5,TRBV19,ASSIVGGSGNQPQH
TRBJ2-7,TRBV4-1,ASSQPGQGAYEQY
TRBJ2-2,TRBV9,ASSVLSDTGELF
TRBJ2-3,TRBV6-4,ASSLRGGDTQY
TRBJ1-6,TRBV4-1,ASSQLGQTTFNSPLH
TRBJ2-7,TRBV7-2,ASSLTVRAGEQY
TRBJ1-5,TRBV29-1,SVLEGGHYSNQPQH
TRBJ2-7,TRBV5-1,ASSLGQRGYHEQY
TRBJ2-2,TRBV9,ASSFRTGTGTGELF
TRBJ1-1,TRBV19,ASRGERQGNTEAF
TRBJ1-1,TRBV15,ATSREYRNTEAF
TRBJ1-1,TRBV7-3,ASSLMGGLNTEAF
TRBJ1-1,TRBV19,ASSIYGTGLAEAF
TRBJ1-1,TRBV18,ASSPRGLTEAF
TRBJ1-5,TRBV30,AWSDGPSNQPQH
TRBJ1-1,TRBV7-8,ASSLEGRKAF
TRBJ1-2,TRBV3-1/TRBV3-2,ASSQGAGPSLYGYT
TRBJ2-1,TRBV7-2,ASSFFGGYNEQF
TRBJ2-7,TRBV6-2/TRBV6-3,ASIPEGGPLYEQY
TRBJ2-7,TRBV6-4,ASSDWESTSGRFQY
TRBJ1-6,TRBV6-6,ASSLNTGGESPLH
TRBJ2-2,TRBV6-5,ASALANTGELF
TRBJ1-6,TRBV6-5,ASSYSGSNNSPLH
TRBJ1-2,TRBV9,ASSPLVGTNYGYT
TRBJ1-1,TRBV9,ASSVDRTGNTEAF
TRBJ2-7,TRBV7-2,ASSLAAGELYEQY
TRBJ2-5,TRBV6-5,ASSRGQGWETQY
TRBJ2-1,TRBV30,AWSVLAGVDEQF
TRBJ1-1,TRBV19,ASSIFKEVRGATVTEAF
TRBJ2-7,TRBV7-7,ASSPGPNYEQY
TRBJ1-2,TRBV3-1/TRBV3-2,ASSQERGGGYT
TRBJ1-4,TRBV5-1,ASSSDGNEKLF
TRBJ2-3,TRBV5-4,ASASGAADTQY
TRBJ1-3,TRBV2,ASGLNSGNTIY
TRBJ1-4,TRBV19,ASSIIGGDEKLF
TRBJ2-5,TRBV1,TSTKWTGGQETQY